The 3 T cell receptor beta chains below all came from one sample that was sequenced in a study of PD-1 blockade in classical Hodgkin lymphoma. Libraries were prepared by immunoSEQ multiplex PCR; TCRdb keeps only in-frame clonotypes and omits some of them. This table has over 35,000 clones, roughly 75% appearing once. Relapses following autologous stem cell transplantation were seen in all patients, with brentuximab vedotin exposure varying. The material sequenced was peripheral blood mononuclear cells (PBMCs), taken before the second cycle of nivolumab. These TCRs come from a human donor with classical Hodgkin lymphoma.

V gene TRBV19 combines with J gene TRBJ1-2; D remains ambiguous. This CDR3 region has 13 residues. Trimming cost V 5 bases and J 4 bases, with 11 bases left between them. Germline CDR1 reads LNHDA; CDR2 reads SQIVND (reference sequence). The CDR3 is CASSSRWLYGYTF. Written as DNA, the CDR3 is TGTGCCAGTAGTTCTCGGTGGCTCTATGGCTACACCTTC.

This chain links TRBV2 with TRBJ2-7; the D gene is possibly TRBD1 (6 bases). This CDR3 region has 13 residues. Germline V gene lookup returns CDR1 SNHLY and CDR2 FYNNEI. The germline V and J ends were trimmed by 2 bases and 5 bases, with 10 bases remaining between them. The CDR3 is CASSERQGNEQYF. CDR3 DNA: TGTGCCAGCAGTGAACGGCAGGGGAACGAGCAGTACTTC. The whole variable domain, filled in from reference TRBV2 and TRBJ2-7, reads EPEVTQTPSHQVTQMGQEVILRCVPISNHLYFYWYRQILGQKVEFLVSFYNNEISEKSEIFDDQFSVERPDGSNFTLKIRSTKLEDSAMYFCASSERQGNEQYFGPGTRLTVT.

The CDR3 spells CASSFDRGSYNEQFF. CDR3 in DNA: TGTGCCAGCAGCTTCGACAGGGGGAGCTACAATGAGCAGTTCTTC. V gene TRBV7-3 combines with J gene TRBJ2-1, with 9 bases matching TRBD1. The germline V gene has CDR1 SGHTA and CDR2 FQGTGA. CDR3 length equals 15 residues. Trimming cost V 3 bases and J 3 bases; bases outside gene matches: 3.